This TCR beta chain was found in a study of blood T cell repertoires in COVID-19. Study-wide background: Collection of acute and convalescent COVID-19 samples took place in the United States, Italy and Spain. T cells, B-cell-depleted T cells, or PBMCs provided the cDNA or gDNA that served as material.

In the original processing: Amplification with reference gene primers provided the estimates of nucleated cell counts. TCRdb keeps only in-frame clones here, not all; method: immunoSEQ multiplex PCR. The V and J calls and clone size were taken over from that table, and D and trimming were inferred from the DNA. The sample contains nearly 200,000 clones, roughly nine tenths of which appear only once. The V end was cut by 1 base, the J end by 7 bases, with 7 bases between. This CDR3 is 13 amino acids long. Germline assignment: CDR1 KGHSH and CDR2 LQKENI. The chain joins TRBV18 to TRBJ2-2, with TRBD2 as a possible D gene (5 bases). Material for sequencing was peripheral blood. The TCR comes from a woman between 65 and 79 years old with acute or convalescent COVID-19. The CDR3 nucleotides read TGTGCCAGCTCACCACGAGGGCTCGGGGAGCTGTTTTTT. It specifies CASSPRGLGELFF. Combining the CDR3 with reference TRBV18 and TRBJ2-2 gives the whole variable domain NAGVMQNPRHLVRRRGQEARLRCSPMKGHSHVYWYRQLPEEGLKFMVYLQKENIIDESGMPKERFSAEFPKEGPSILRIQQVVRGDSAAYFCASSPRGLGELFFGEGSRLTVL.